The TCR beta chain under discussion was sequenced for a study of blood T cells in healthy people across ages (dated by TCRdb to between 2015 and 2016). Notes on the research overall: In model experiments, roughly one uniquely barcoded TCR beta cDNA molecule per two T cells was captured by template switching. The study measured age-related changes in TCR beta repertoire diversity using deep sequencing normalized with unique cDNA molecular identifiers. Donors were grouped into four age groups: young (average approximately 15 years), middle-aged (roughly 38), aged (around 60) and long-lived (over 80). To avoid experimental bias, donors of different ages were spread randomly across the sequencing lanes. Two additional independent replicas of 1 million unique cDNA reads from the same blood draw were analyzed for two donors (one aged 18 to 30 and one aged 80 or older). Broad study findings and their caveats: Estimates of total diversity based on one million sequenced T cells were regarded as lower bounds and as underestimates. Compared with the aged group, the long-lived group had more naive CD4+ T cells, fewer expanded clones and increased TCR diversity, a pattern suggesting age selection. Because the CMV infection status of the donors was unknown, age-related changes in expanded clonotypes may potentially have been confounded. A strong correlation was found between observed TCR beta diversity and the percentage of naive T cells measured by flow cytometry. Observed TCR beta diversity per million T cells fell roughly linearly with age, and a significant reduction was already apparent by age approximately 41. Conclusive comparison of naive and antigen-experienced compartments was prevented by the profiling of bulk unsorted PBMCs.

The roughly 42 donors, aged 6 to 90 years, were systemically healthy Caucasian individuals from Russia. Approximately 11 milliliters of peripheral blood were drawn from each donor into EDTA-treated Vacutainer tubes. PBMCs were isolated by Ficoll-Paque density-gradient centrifugation, with at least 7 million obtained per sample. Total RNA, at least 6 micrograms per sample, was extracted from PBMCs with Trizol reagent. Naive CD45RAhigh/CD27high T cell percentages were measured by flow cytometry on a PBMC aliquot from every donor. Preparation of the library involved 5' RACE. The sequencer was an Illumina HiSeq 2500. A second PCR of roughly 7 to 11 cycles was performed with a sample-barcoded 5' primer and a J-beta primer mix. A template-switch 5' adaptor carrying 12 random nucleotides introduced a unique molecular identifier onto each TCR beta cDNA molecule. Each sample yielded at least 3 million CDR3-containing paired-end reads. All of the RNA was converted into first-strand cDNA using the Mint cDNA synthesis kit, with a TRBC-specific oligonucleotide serving as the primer. After uracil-DNA glycosylase treatment, a first 18-cycle PCR used universal primers M1SS and BC2_uni_R on all cDNA. The paper's data handling went like this. Normalization of each sample was performed by random selection of 1 million high-quality reads, each carrying a distinct molecular identifier. Reads sharing molecular identifiers were discarded rather than binned into consensus sequences. MiTCR, run with a Q25 quality threshold and the strictest error-elimination algorithm, handled CDR3 identification, clonotype clustering and error correction. A nonparametric unseen species model with Euler transformation was used to estimate lower-bound total TCR beta diversity. Using fastp trimming at Q25 and MiXCR clonotype assembly, TCRdb reanalyzed the public sequencing data and kept in-frame beta chains. Each record represents a unique CDR3 protein, reported with the most common genes and DNA among its rows. TCRdb, not the original authors, processed these V and J calls. The table for this sample lists hundreds of thousands of distinct CDR3 sequences; 55% to 70% of them were counted only once. Of the sample, 22% falls within the top ten clones.

V gives up 4 bases and J gives up 10 bases, and the segment between their germline ends measures 9 bases. From a lookup of the germline V gene, CDR1 and CDR2 are SGHRS and YFSETQ. Reading from cysteine to phenylalanine, the CDR3 counts 11 amino acids. Only the CDR3 DNA stays, 33 bases, in frame from base 1. Turning to this clonotype: No cognate antigen has been identified for it. No much larger clonotype is one base removed from it; base qualities were not supplied.

Sequenced material: blood. This TCR was sampled from a man under 40 in good health. Rearrangement joined TRBV5-1 to TRBJ2-1, with TRBD2 perhaps the D gene, on 5 matching bases. The DNA sequence is as follows: TGCGCCAGCAGCCCAGAGCGGGAGCAGTTCTTC. This yields the protein CASSPEREQFF.